This entry concerns a single T cell receptor (beta chain). Its antigen is as yet unknown. The source of the sample is a study of shared clonotypes between healthy human individuals. General observations from the study: Generation probabilities of non-shared clonotypes were lower (relative to those shared by all four donors).

CD45RA+ naive and CD45RA-negative memory subsets were separated from CD4+ cells. The authors ran the assay at deep level. Each replicate PCR on the sorted subsets used around 200 ng DNA (roughly 27,000 T cell genomes). Assay used: immunoSEQ multiplex PCR; TCRdb lists only in-frame clones, some missing. The data show about 2,500,000 clones, with approximately 94% seen just once and around 0.14% held by the top ten. Germline V lookup: CDR1 SGHRS, CDR2 YFSETQ. V was trimmed by 4 bases and J by 0 bases, leaving 7 bases between them. The CDR3 length is 14 residues. J is TRBJ2-2 and V is TRBV5-1; D gene unclear. The sequenced sample consisted of naive CD4+ T cells sorted from blood. Regarding subset: CD45RA+ positively selected. The clonotype was recovered from a man younger than 35 in good health. CDR3: CASSVQPNTGELFF. The CDR3 DNA sequence: TGCGCCAGCAGCGTGCAGCCGAACACCGGGGAGCTGTTTTTT.